The rows below give T cell receptor beta chains drawn from one sample of a study of OX40 agonist ivuxolimab in advanced cancers. The method was immunoSEQ multiplex PCR; TCRdb's version includes in-frame clones alone and lacks a portion of them. The sample lists roughly 80,000 clones, about 88% occurring once. The specimen was CD4+ or CD8+ T cells sorted from blood, collected in a trial of the OX40 agonist ivuxolimab. These receptors were collected from an adult with an advanced solid tumor such as melanoma, head and neck, liver or kidney cancer. Each CDR3 is given with its conserved first and last residue. Fields, in order: clone size, V gene, J gene, D gene, CDR3 DNA, CDR3 protein. D genes are given only for firm matches. A clone size is listed for some rows: how often the clone was seen (once, few, many), or a class if it is expanded.

>.|TRBV11-2|TRBJ2-2|.
TGTGCCAGCAGCTCCCCACTAGGGCAGGGCAACGGGGAGCTGTTTTTT
CASSSPLGQGNGELFF
>.|TRBV6-6|TRBJ2-5|.
TGTGCCAGCAGTTGGGAGGGGACAACCCAAGAGACCCAGTACTTC
CASSWEGTTQETQYF
>.|TRBV7-9|TRBJ1-4|.
TGTGCCAGCAGCTTACCCAGACTTAATGAAAAACTGTTTTTT
CASSLPRLNEKLFF
>.|TRBV7-9|TRBJ1-5|TRBD1
TGTGCCAGCAGCTTAGCGGGACAGGGAAGCAATCAGCCCCAGCATTTT
CASSLAGQGSNQPQHF
>.|TRBV28|TRBJ2-5|.
TGTGCCAGCAGCTTTTACGCGAGGAAGACCCAGTACTTC
CASSFYARKTQYF
>few|TRBV7-9|TRBJ2-7|TRBD2
TGTGCCAGCAGTTTGGCCGGGAGGGTTCTCTACGAGCAGTACTTC
CASSLAGRVLYEQYF
>.|TRBV4-3|TRBJ2-7|.
TGCGCCAGCAGCCAGCCTCCGACAGACTCCTACGAGCAGTACTTC
CASSQPPTDSYEQYF
>.|TRBV27|TRBJ1-5|.
TGTGCCAGCAGTTTACGACCTGGACAGCCCCAGCATTTT
CASSLRPGQPQHF
>.|TRBV7-3|TRBJ2-4|.
TGTGCCAGCAGCTCTCGGGAGGGACAGAGGTTAGCCAAAAACATTCAGTACTTC
CASSSREGQRLAKNIQYF
>.|TRBV7-2|TRBJ2-7|TRBD2
TGTGCCAGCAGCTCCGGCAGCGGGAGTTGGTACGAGCAGTACTTC
CASSSGSGSWYEQYF
>once|TRBV19|TRBJ1-5|TRBD1
TGTGCCAGTAGTATCCCCGGGACAGGCTACCTCAATCAGCCCCAGCATTTT
CASSIPGTGYLNQPQHF
>few|TRBV27|TRBJ1-2|TRBD1
TGTGCCAGCAGTTCAAGGACAGGGTATGGCTACACCTTC
CASSSRTGYGYTF
>.|TRBV7-9|TRBJ1-5|.
TGTGCCAGCAGCTTAGATGGTGGTCAGCCCCAGCATTTT
CASSLDGGQPQHF
>.|TRBV10-1|TRBJ1-2|TRBD1
TGCGCCAGCAGTGACACCGGGACAGGGAGTTATGGCTACACCTTC
CASSDTGTGSYGYTF
>.|TRBV10-3|TRBJ2-1|.
TGTGCCATCAGCATAGATGGGGACTCCTACAATGAGCAGTTCTTC
CAISIDGDSYNEQFF
>.|TRBV2|TRBJ2-7|.
TGTGCCAGCAGTGTCCTGGGAATCTCCTACGAGCAGTACTTC
CASSVLGISYEQYF
>few|TRBV6-5|TRBJ1-1|.
TGTGCCAGCAGGAATGGGGGTAGAGGTGAAGCTTTCTTT
CASRNGGRGEAFF
>once|TRBV19|TRBJ2-3|.
TGTGCCAGTAGTATTAATTCAGATACGCAGTATTTT
CASSINSDTQYF
>.|TRBV19|TRBJ2-5|TRBD1
TGTGCCAGTAGTATTGACAGGGTTTCGGAGACCCAGTACTTC
CASSIDRVSETQYF
>.|TRBV28|TRBJ1-2|.
TGTGCCAGCAGAACATCATCCCCTCAGGGCTACACCTTC
CASRTSSPQGYTF
>.|TRBV18|TRBJ2-7|.
TGTGCCAGCTCACGGGCTGACGGTACCTACGAGCAGTACTTC
CASSRADGTYEQYF
>.|TRBV4-3|TRBJ2-3|.
TGCGCCAGCAGCCAAGACAGTGCTAGCACAGATACGCAGTATTTT
CASSQDSASTDTQYF
>.|TRBV7-8|TRBJ1-2|.
TGTGCCAGCAGCTTAGGCGTAGGGCAGGGGTTCTATGGCTACACCTTC
CASSLGVGQGFYGYTF
>once|TRBV18|TRBJ2-3|.
TGTGCCAGCTCAAATAAACCGGGACTGATTACTAGCACAGATACGCAGTATTTT
CASSNKPGLITSTDTQYF
>.|TRBV13|TRBJ2-1|TRBD2
TGTGCCAGCAGCTTGGGACTAAACAATGAGCAGTTCTTC
CASSLGLNNEQFF
>.|TRBV6-5|TRBJ2-2|.
TGTGCCAGCAGTTACGGGACCGGGGAGCTGTTTTTT
CASSYGTGELFF
>.|TRBV11-2|TRBJ1-4|TRBD1
TGTGCCAGCAGCTTAGAAGGGGGCTGGCCGCCTAATGAAAAACTGTTTTTT
CASSLEGGWPPNEKLFF
>.|TRBV5-8|TRBJ1-1|.
TGTGCCAGCGCCCCAGACTTGGACACTGAAGCTTTCTTT
CASAPDLDTEAFF
>few|TRBV29-1|TRBJ2-5|.
TGCAGCGTTGAAGACCAGGGGCCTGGTGGGGAGACCCAGTACTTC
CSVEDQGPGGETQYF
>.|TRBV27|TRBJ2-1|.
TGTGCCAGCAGTCCCAGTCCCGGAGATGAGCAGTTCTTC
CASSPSPGDEQFF
>.|TRBV28|TRBJ2-3|TRBD2
TGTGCCAGCAGTATTCCCATACTAGCGGGGGAACACTATTTT
CASSIPILAGEHYF
>.|TRBV7-7|TRBJ2-5|.
TGTGCCAGCCCATTTAAGGGGACCCAGTACTTC
CASPFKGTQYF
>.|TRBV7-9|TRBJ1-5|.
TGTGCCAGCAGCTTAGCGTCAGAAAACCAGCCCCAGCATTTT
CASSLASENQPQHF
>.|TRBV12-5|TRBJ1-1|.
TGTGCTAGTGGTTTGAGGTGGCGGGCGAACACTGAAGCTTTCTTT
CASGLRWRANTEAFF
>.|TRBV27|TRBJ1-2|.
TGTGCCAGCGCACCGGACAGCCTTAACTATGGCTACACCTTC
CASAPDSLNYGYTF
>.|TRBV10-3|TRBJ2-5|TRBD2
TGTGCCATCAGGAGCGGGGGGGCGCGGGAGACCCAGTACTTC
CAIRSGGARETQYF
>.|TRBV19|TRBJ1-5|.
TGTGCCAGTAGGGCGGGGGGGGATCAGCCCCAGCATTTT
CASRAGGDQPQHF
>.|TRBV10-2|TRBJ2-1|.
TGCGCCAGCAGTGTCGACGCTTACAATGAGCAGTTCTTC
CASSVDAYNEQFF
>.|TRBV11-2|TRBJ2-1|.
TGTGCCAGCAGCTTCGGACTGCAAGCCAATGAGCAGTTCTTC
CASSFGLQANEQFF
>.|TRBV7-7|TRBJ1-3|TRBD1
TGTGCCAGCAGCAGGGACAGGGGAGACACCATATATTTT
CASSRDRGDTIYF
>.|TRBV18|TRBJ2-6|TRBD1
TGTGCCAGCTCACCGGATGGACAGGGGACGGGGGCCAACGTCCTGACTTTC
CASSPDGQGTGANVLTF
>.|TRBV5-1|TRBJ2-2|.
TGCGCCAGCAGCTTTAGGGTTCGGGGGACGAACACCGGGGAGCTGTTTTTT
CASSFRVRGTNTGELFF
>.|TRBV2|TRBJ2-2|TRBD1
TGTGCCAGCGACGGGCGGACAGGGGTAGCCGGGGAGCTGTTTTTT
CASDGRTGVAGELFF
>.|TRBV28|TRBJ2-1|.
TGTGCCAGCAGGCAAACCAGGGGAGGCAGTGAGCAGTTCTTC
CASRQTRGGSEQFF
>.|TRBV27|TRBJ2-1|TRBD2
TGTGCCAGCAGTTGGGAAGCGGGAGGTTGGTACAATGAGCAGTTCTTC
CASSWEAGGWYNEQFF
>.|TRBV18|TRBJ2-3|TRBD1
TGTGCCAGTTACAGGGGATCTAGAACAGATACGCAGTATTTT
CASYRGSRTDTQYF
>.|TRBV4-1|TRBJ1-5|TRBD1
TGCGCCAGCAGCCAAGGACGCCTCGGGGACAGGGGGACCTATAGCAATCAGCCCCAGCATTTT
CASSQGRLGDRGTYSNQPQHF
>.|TRBV19|TRBJ2-3|.
TGTGCCAGTAGTATAGCCCTGGGGGATACGCAGTATTTT
CASSIALGDTQYF
>.|TRBV4-2|TRBJ1-2|.
TGTGCCAGCAGCCAATATTCAGGACGCGGCCCTAACTATGGCTACACCTTC
CASSQYSGRGPNYGYTF
>medium-sized|TRBV10-3|TRBJ1-2|.
TGTGCCATCAGTGATTTAGAGGGCGCAGGTGGCTACACCTTC
CAISDLEGAGGYTF
>few|TRBV4-2|TRBJ1-5|.
TGTGCCAGCAGCCAAGATGAATATCAGCCCCAGCATTTT
CASSQDEYQPQHF
>once|TRBV19|TRBJ2-3|.
TGTGCCAGTAGTATGGAGACTGCAGATACGCAGTATTTT
CASSMETADTQYF
>.|TRBV27|TRBJ1-5|TRBD1
TGTGCCAGCAGTTTCGCCTTCGGTGTGGACAGGGTCGGTCAGCCCCAGCATTTT
CASSFAFGVDRVGQPQHF
>.|TRBV11-1|TRBJ1-5|TRBD1
TGTGCCAGCAGTACAGGGGTGAGTCAGCCCCAGCATTTT
CASSTGVSQPQHF
>few|TRBV12-5|TRBJ1-1|.
TGTGCTAGTGGTTTGACGGGGTTCACTGAAGCTTTCTTT
CASGLTGFTEAFF
>once|TRBV4-1|TRBJ1-6|.
TGCGCCAGCAGCCAAGTGCAGGGGACTAATTCACCCCTCCACTTT
CASSQVQGTNSPLHF
>.|TRBV9|TRBJ2-1|TRBD2
TGTGCCAGCAGCGCGGGACTAGCGAGTCACAATGAGCAGTTCTTC
CASSAGLASHNEQFF